This T cell receptor beta chain was identified during a study of T-cell memory formation after mild COVID-19. Study-level information: Clustering of TCRs was largely donor specific. Study-wide results and caveats: Whether second-wave clones peaking at day 37 were SARS-CoV-2 specific went unconfirmed.

Germline lookup yields CDR1 MNHEY and CDR2 SVGEGT. CDR3 length equals 13 residues. Trimming pared 6 bases from V and 0 bases from J, leaving 8 bases between. With respect to this clonotype: Its antigen is currently unknown.

Amplification by 5'RACE using constant-segment primers produced TCR alpha and TCR beta cDNA libraries that carried sample barcodes and UMIs. Each CDR3 protein is one row after TCRdb ran MiXCR on the 5' RACE reads. The sample yields just over 400,000 distinct CDR3 sequences, under 25% seen once. This TCR came from an adult woman who had mild COVID-19 (a few samples of this study predate the infection). Cell type and time point are not known. The chain recombines TRBV6-2 or TRBV6-3 with TRBJ1-1; D remains unclear. Material: PBMCs or a T cell subset sorted from them (not recorded which). The CDR3 DNA follows: TGTGCCAGCAGAATTCGACTGAACACTGAAGCTTTCTTT. Its protein is CASRIRLNTEAFF.